This T cell receptor beta chain was identified in a study of radiation and T cells in renal cell carcinoma. Overall study context: Nephrectomy followed 15 Gy stereotactic body radiation by 4 weeks. Study observations and caveats: Top tumor clonotypes rose in blood 2 weeks post-radiation, then contracted.

Looked up from germline, CDR1 is SNHLY and CDR2 is FYNNEI. The CDR3 sequence is 10 residues long. Between the trimmed V and J ends, which lost 8 bases and 3 bases, there was a span of 5 bases. Comments on this clone: Its antigen is currently unknown.

Clones were read by immunoSEQ multiplex PCR, and TCRdb kept only the in-frame ones, dropping some. The sample shows about 22,000 clones, nearly 80% of them seen only once. Time point of the sample: baseline pretreatment blood. Treatment here: 15 Gy SBRT to primary tumor, nephrectomy 4 weeks later. The sample was blood, taken from a patient whose treatment included radiotherapy and nephrectomy. The chain recombines TRBV2 with TRBJ2-7, with unresolved D. The source of this sequence is a man aged 55 to 69 with renal cell carcinoma. For the CDR3, the DNA is TGTGCCAGCGGGTACTACGAGCAGTACTTC. It yields the protein CASGYYEQYF. Full variable domain (remainder filled in from reference TRBV2 and TRBJ2-7): EPEVTQTPSHQVTQMGQEVILRCVPISNHLYFYWYRQILGQKVEFLVSFYNNEISEKSEIFDDQFSVERPDGSNFTLKIRSTKLEDSAMYFCASGYYEQYFGPGTRLTVT.